The present T cell receptor beta chain was sequenced within a study of blood T cell repertoires in COVID-19. Across the whole study: From the United States, Italy and Spain came samples of acute and convalescent COVID-19.

Profiling relied on immunoSEQ multiplex PCR, and the TCRdb table lists in-frame clones only, not all of them. The table records under 300,000 clones, about 89% of them present only once. V dropped 2 bases and J dropped 0; count of bases not matched to a gene: 5. CDR1 is SGHRS and CDR2 is YFSETQ in the germline V gene. CDR3 length: 16 amino acids. This TCR came from a middle-aged man with acute or convalescent COVID-19. Sequenced: peripheral blood. The J gene is TRBJ2-7, the V gene TRBV5-1, with 10 bases aligning to TRBD2. CDR3 sequence (DNA): TGCGCCAGCAGCTTTCGGCTAGCGGGGGCCTCCTACGAGCAGTACTTC. Protein sequence: CASSFRLAGASYEQYF.